A single T cell receptor (beta chain) is shown here with its context. The antigen remains unidentified. The data originate from a study of regulatory T cells in long-lasting Graves disease. Study-level findings and limits: Few sampled subjects may have lowered accuracy. Persistent cases favored TRBV28, TRBJ1-2 and TRBJ2-5.

Arm-PCR of CDR3 regions and iRepertoire HTBI primers were the basis on which TCR beta libraries were built. TCRdb re-derived calls from the multiplex PCR reads in MiXCR, one entry per CDR3 protein. The table includes about 620,000 distinct CDR3 sequences, about 15% detected once. CDR1 is SGHDT and CDR2 is YYEEEE in the germline V gene. V shed 0 bases and J shed 3 bases, with 7 bases lying between them. The CDR3 consists of 14 residues. Time point in this sample: newly diagnosed GD, antithyroid drugs for less than 3 months. The TCR library was made from RNA that had been extracted from PBMCs in TRIzol. From an endocrinology department in Xi'an, China, came the patients. The same specimen was also included in a second study, on T cells in Graves' hyperthyroidism and ophthalmopathy. That source notes: Stable hyperthyroidism was told apart from ophthalmopathy by a model built on 13 V-J features.

This TCR was sampled from a woman in her thirties with Graves disease. The V and J genes are TRBV5-6 and TRBJ2-1; no firm D call. The specimen comprised peripheral blood mononuclear cells (PBMCs), sampled at new diagnosis, from a patient treated with antithyroid drugs. The CDR3 DNA sequence: TGTGCCAGCAGCTTGGAGGTGATCTACAATGAGCAGTTCTTC. Translated, it gives CASSLEVIYNEQFF. The full variable domain, its missing parts supplied by reference TRBV5-6 and TRBJ2-1, is DAGVTQSPTHLIKTRGQQVTLRCSPKSGHDTVSWYQQALGQGPQFIFQYYEEEERQRGNFPDRFSGHQFPNYSSELNVNALLLGDSALYLCASSLEVIYNEQFFGPGTRLTVL.